The 31 T cell receptor beta chains in this list originate from one sample, sequenced in a study of radiotherapy plus CTLA-4 blockade in lung cancer (dated by TCRdb to between 2017 and 2018). The library relied on the immunoSEQ multiplex PCR assay. Sourced from immuneACCESS, this table was stored by TCRdb with only in-frame sequences that have V and J called. A share of the clones is absent; for the studies checked, an unresolved V gene accounts for under half, and the remainder has no known explanation. This sample comprises under 25,000 clones, around 70% of them detected only once. Clones ranked in the top ten supply roughly 4% of the sample. This material consisted of peripheral blood, taken from a patient treated with radiotherapy plus ipilimumab. These receptors all come from a human donor with non-small cell lung cancer who had stable disease on radiotherapy plus ipilimumab.

The chain is built from TRBV28 and TRBJ1-4; the D is unclear. V was shortened by 6 bases and J by 4 bases, with 3 bases between the two germline ends. Germline loops: CDR1 MDHEN, CDR2 SYDVKM. CDR3 length: 11 residues. CDR3 sequence (DNA): TGTGCCAGCAGCCTTAATGAAAAACTGTTTTTT. Translated: CASSLNEKLFF.

This clone was detected only a few times. This rearrangement joins TRBV19 to TRBJ2-2, with D uncertain. The V and J ends lost 6 bases and 4 bases respectively, with 12 bases between them. Germline CDR1 reads LNHDA; CDR2 reads SQIVND (reference sequence). The CDR3 extends over 14 amino acids. CDR3 nucleotides: TGTGCCAGTAGCGGACGACAAATCACCGGGGAGCTGTTTTTT. Encoded protein: CASSGRQITGELFF. Complete variable domain (other parts from reference TRBV19 and TRBJ2-2): DGGITQSPKYLFRKEGQNVTLSCEQNLNHDAMYWYRQDPGQGLRLIYYSQIVNDFQKGDIAEGYSVSREKKESFPLTVTSAQKNPTAFYLCASSGRQITGELFFGEGSRLTVL.

The chain links TRBV7-2 to TRBJ2-1; 14 bases agree with TRBD2. The CDR3 totals 17 residues. The germline gives CDR1 SGHTA, CDR2 FQGNSA. V was clipped by 4 bases and J by 6 bases; unmatched bases: 8. The chain's CDR3 is CASSSKGTSGSLNEQFF. The CDR3 nucleotides are TGTGCCAGCAGCTCCAAAGGGACTAGCGGGAGCCTCAATGAGCAGTTCTTC.

This chain uses TRBV2 with TRBJ2-5; possibly TRBD1 for D (5 bases). Looked up from germline, CDR1 is SNHLY and CDR2 is FYNNEI. V gave up 4 bases and J gave up 4 bases, with 10 bases separating them. CDR3 length equals 13 residues. CDR3 residues: CASSGQTRETQYF. In nucleotides, the CDR3 is TGTGCCAGCAGTGGACAGACACGAGAGACCCAGTACTTC.

This sequence joins TRBV4-3 and TRBJ2-1; TRBD2 agrees at 7 bases. CDR1 LGHNA and CDR2 YSLEER come from the germline V gene. V shed 1 base and J 10 bases; nucleotides not matched to a gene: 13. The CDR3 length is 16 residues. In DNA, the CDR3 is TGCGCCAGCAGCCAAGTTTGGCGGGAGACCCGCTGGGAGCAGTTCTTC. Its translation is CASSQVWRETRWEQFF.

The genes are TRBV5-4 and TRBJ2-2; TRBD2 might be the D (6 bases). The V gene's germline CDR1 is SGHNT and CDR2 YYREEE (reference sequence). With 1 base removed from V and 1 base from J, the gap between germline ends came to 8 bases. CDR3 length: 15 amino acids. CDR3 DNA: TGTGCCAGCAGCTTGCGGAGGGAGAACACCGGGGAGCTGTTTTTT. As protein: CASSLRRENTGELFF.

In DNA, the CDR3 is TGTGCCAGCAGCATCCGGGACTACGCCACCGGGGAGCTGTTTTTT. It specifies CASSIRDYATGELFF. This chain connects TRBV5-4 to TRBJ2-2, with 7 bases lining up with TRBD2. Per the germline V gene, CDR1 is SGHNT and CDR2 is YYREEE (reference sequence). After removal of 4 bases from V and 4 bases from J, the junction contained 7 bases not matched to a gene. This CDR3 region has 15 residues.

CDR3 DNA: TGTGCCAGCAGTCGAAAGACAGGTGTCGCGAATCAGCCCCAGCATTTT. Translating it yields CASSRKTGVANQPQHF. V usage is TRBV28 and J usage is TRBJ1-5, with D tentatively TRBD1 (6 bases). The germline CDR1 and CDR2 sequences are MDHEN and SYDVKM. V lost 5 bases and J 4 bases, leaving 18 bases between the germline ends. The CDR3 length is 16 residues.

The J gene is TRBJ1-3, the V gene TRBV11-2; D is uncertain. The CDR3 extends over 11 amino acids. The germline V and J ends were trimmed by 8 bases and 7 bases, with 9 bases remaining between them. Germline V gene sequence: CDR1 SGHAT, CDR2 FQNNGV. DNA for the CDR3: TGTGCCAGCCTGGGTCGGAACACCATATATTTT. It specifies CASLGRNTIYF. The whole variable domain, remainder taken from reference TRBV11-2 and TRBJ1-3, is EAGVAQSPRYKIIEKRQSVAFWCNPISGHATLYWYQQILGQGPKLLIQFQNNGVVDDSQLPKDRFSAERLKGVDSTLKIQPAKLEDSAVYLCASLGRNTIYFGEGSWLTVV.

The rearrangement joins TRBV30 to TRBJ1-5; D remains unclear. The V gene lost 0 bases and the J gene lost 3 bases, with 6 bases spanning the gap. This CDR3 region has 13 residues. CDR1 and CDR2 from the germline V gene are GTSNPN and SVGIG (reference sequence). CDR3 sequence reads: CAWSVTFNQPQHF. In nucleotides, the CDR3 is TGTGCCTGGAGTGTCACATTCAATCAGCCCCAGCATTTT.

The chain employs TRBV1 and TRBJ1-2. TRBV1 is given as a pseudogene. The CDR3 covers 16 residues. Here the CDR3 DNA reads TGCACCAGCAGCCGCCCCCGAGACGGGAGGTGCCTAGGCTACACCTTC. Its protein product is CTSSRPRDGRCLGYTF.

The chain links TRBV21-1 to TRBJ2-7; the D segment call TRBD2 is taken from the table without a DNA check. TRBV21-1 is deemed a pseudogene. The CDR3 sequence is 19 residues long. CDR3 DNA: TGTGCCAGGGATTCGGTGGCCGGGACTAGCGGGAGGGGGACCTACGAGCAGTACTTC. This codes for CARDSVAGTSGRGTYEQYF.

This chain joins TRBV7-2 and TRBJ1-2, with TRBD1 identical over 10 bases. Germline CDR1 SGHTA, CDR2 FQGNSA. The CDR3 has 15 amino acids. V dropped 3 bases and J dropped 2; count of bases not matched to a gene: 3. The CDR3 nucleotides are TGTGCCAGCAGCTTTGGGGGACAGGGGAACTATGGCTACACCTTC. Translation gives CASSFGGQGNYGYTF.

This clone showed up just a few times. The chain employs TRBV9 and TRBJ1-3, with D uncertain. The CDR3 length is 13 residues. The germline gives CDR1 SGDLS, CDR2 YYNGEE. V was cut by 2 bases and J by 7 bases, with 10 bases left in between. In DNA form, the CDR3 reads TGTGCCAGCAGCGTGAGGGATAGTAACACCATATATTTT. Protein: CASSVRDSNTIYF.

The V gene is TRBV5-6, the J gene TRBJ1-4; D is perhaps TRBD1 (5 bases). There are 16 residues in the CDR3. CDR1 SGHDT and CDR2 YYEEEE come from the germline V gene. Trimming took 3 bases from V and 8 from J, leaving 20 bases between them. The CDR3 loop is CASSWGDPGPGEKLFF. In DNA, the CDR3 is TGTGCCAGCAGCTGGGGGGACCCGGGTCCCGGGGAAAAACTGTTTTTT.

The chain joins TRBV14 to TRBJ2-2, with D perhaps being TRBD1 or TRBD2 (5 bases each). V lost 0 bases to trimming and J lost 5 bases, with 13 bases between them. Per germline, CDR1 SGHDN and CDR2 FVKESK. CDR3 length: 16 residues. The CDR3 nucleotides read TGTGCCAGCAGCCAAGATTGGGGACCGAGAACCGGGGAGCTGTTTTTT. Translated, it gives CASSQDWGPRTGELFF.

V and J are TRBV28 and TRBJ1-1; D remains ambiguous. Germline CDR1 is MDHEN and CDR2 is SYDVKM. V shed 7 bases and J shed 5 bases, with 14 bases lying between them. There are 13 residues in the CDR3. CDR3 sequence (DNA): TGTGCCAGCACCATGACGAGAGGGACTGAAGCTTTCTTT. This encodes CASTMTRGTEAFF.

This clone was seen a few times. V gene TRBV5-6 combines with J gene TRBJ2-7; 10 nucleotides agree with TRBD2. With 2 bases clipped from V and 6 bases from J, the junction kept 8 bases outside the gene matches. Per germline, CDR1 SGHDT and CDR2 YYEEEE. The CDR3 contains 15 residues. The DNA of the CDR3 is TGTGCCAGCAGCTTTGGCCTAGCGGGAGTCGGCGAGCAGTACTTC. Encoded protein: CASSFGLAGVGEQYF.

The rearrangement uses TRBV5-4 and TRBJ2-7; D is possibly TRBD2 (5 bases). CDR1 and CDR2 (germline): SGHNT, YYREEE (reference sequence). V was cut by 2 bases and J by 5 bases, with 11 bases left in between. This CDR3 region has 13 residues. CDR3 in DNA: TGTGCCAGCAGCTTTTACACCGGGGACGAGCAGTACTTC. This codes for CASSFYTGDEQYF. Full variable domain (remainder filled in from reference TRBV5-4 and TRBJ2-7): ETGVTQSPTHLIKTRGQQVTLRCSSQSGHNTVSWYQQALGQGPQFIFQYYREEENGRGNFPPRFSGLQFPNYSSELNVNALELDDSALYLCASSFYTGDEQYFGPGTRLTVT.

J is TRBJ1-5 and V is TRBV19; D remains unclear. Germline V gives CDR1 LNHDA, CDR2 SQIVND (reference sequence). V was cut by 6 bases and J by 4 bases, with 16 bases left in between. This CDR3 is 15 amino acids long. In DNA form, the CDR3 reads TGTGCCAGTAGCATTCGTCCCTCTGGGAATCAGCCCCAGCATTTT. Translation gives CASSIRPSGNQPQHF.

The chain couples TRBV19 to TRBJ2-3; 8 nucleotides match TRBD1. CDR3 size: 14 residues. J gave up 2 bases and V 10 bases, and 8 bases lay outside the gene matches. The germline gives CDR1 LNHDA, CDR2 SQIVND (reference sequence). DNA for the CDR3: TGTGCCACCGAGACAGGGGAACCCACAGATACGCAGTATTTT. Translating it yields CATETGEPTDTQYF.

This chain connects TRBV5-1 to TRBJ1-2; D unclear. Germline V gives CDR1 SGHRS, CDR2 YFSETQ. There are 13 residues in the CDR3. V was cut by 0 bases and J by 3 bases, with 6 bases left in between. The CDR3 loop reads CASSLGRDYGYTF. DNA of the CDR3: TGCGCCAGCAGCTTGGGCAGAGACTATGGCTACACCTTC.

The chain recombines TRBV30 with TRBJ1-3, with TRBD1 as a possible D gene (6 bases). Germline V gene lookup returns CDR1 GTSNPN and CDR2 SVGIG (reference sequence). The ends were cut back, 0 bases at V and 2 bases at J, with 14 bases in the middle. CDR3 size: 16 residues. In nucleotides, the CDR3 is TGTGCCTGGAGTGTATTGGGAAGGGGGGCTGGAAACACCATATATTTT. Its translation is CAWSVLGRGAGNTIYF.

The chain recombines TRBV7-2 with TRBJ2-7; D remains unclear. Germline assignment: CDR1 SGHTA and CDR2 FQGNSA. V gave up 2 bases and J gave up 4 bases, with 6 bases separating them. CDR3 length equals 12 residues. CDR3 sequence: CASSLNGYEQYF. The CDR3 DNA reads as TGTGCCAGCAGCTTAAACGGGTACGAGCAGTACTTC.

This rearrangement joins TRBV4-2 to TRBJ1-3; D uncertain. Germline loops: CDR1 LGHNA, CDR2 YNFKEQ. The V gene lost 0 bases and the J gene lost 0 bases, with 6 bases spanning the gap. The CDR3 runs 15 residues. Here the CDR3 reads CASSQDPGSGNTIYF. CDR3 nucleotides: TGTGCCAGCAGCCAAGACCCAGGCTCTGGAAACACCATATATTTT.

The chain couples TRBV9 to TRBJ2-3, with D perhaps TRBD2 (6 bases). The V gene's germline CDR1 is SGDLS and CDR2 YYNGEE. The CDR3 is 15 residues long. The V and J ends lost 6 bases and 0 bases respectively, with 14 bases between them. Here the CDR3 DNA reads TGTGCCAGCAACTTTTACGGGAGTAGCACAGATACGCAGTATTTT. Protein sequence: CASNFYGSSTDTQYF.

This clone was seen more than once but under ten times. This chain links TRBV9 with TRBJ2-4, with 7 bases lining up with TRBD1. Trimming removed 0 bases from V and 0 bases from J; junction bases left unmatched: 12. The CDR3 covers 19 residues. Germline CDR1 SGDLS, CDR2 YYNGEE. The CDR3 DNA is TGTGCCAGCAGCGTAGGAAGGACAGGCGGAGATTTAGCCAAAAACATTCAGTACTTC. The encoded protein is CASSVGRTGGDLAKNIQYF.

The table lists this clone with a few counts. The chain uses TRBV28 and TRBJ2-2; 8 bases match TRBD2. V lost 6 bases and J lost 7; bases outside the gene matches: 7. CDR3 length: 14 amino acids. Germline CDR1 reads MDHEN; CDR2 reads SYDVKM. CDR3 DNA sequence: TGTGCCAGCAGACGGGGGGGGCCGATCGGGGAGCTGTTTTTT. This encodes CASRRGGPIGELFF.

This rearrangement joins TRBV6-6 to TRBJ1-5; 8 nucleotides align to TRBD1. This CDR3 has 16 residues. V lost 0 bases, J lost 5 bases, and 6 bases stayed unmatched. Per the germline V gene, CDR1 is MNHNY and CDR2 is SVGAGI (reference sequence). This CDR3 reads CASSYSARGLDQPQHF. The CDR3 nucleotides are TGTGCCAGCAGTTACTCTGCCAGGGGGCTCGATCAGCCCCAGCATTTT.

A few counts support this clone. The chain links TRBV28 to TRBJ1-5, with no clear D. CDR3 length: 13 amino acids. V lost 2 bases to trimming and J lost 9 bases, with 11 bases between them. Germline lookup yields CDR1 MDHEN and CDR2 SYDVKM. Here the CDR3 reads CASSLDRSTPQHF. As DNA, the CDR3 is TGTGCCAGCAGTTTAGACCGGTCGACGCCCCAGCATTTT.

The chain is built from TRBV4-2 and TRBJ1-1; D gene ambiguous. This CDR3 comprises 13 residues. V lost 1 base and J 1 base, leaving 4 bases between the germline ends. CDR1 LGHNA and CDR2 YNFKEQ come from the germline V gene. Here the CDR3 DNA reads TGTGCCAGCAGCCAAGGACGGAACACTGAAGCTTTCTTT. As protein: CASSQGRNTEAFF.